This TCR beta chain originates from a study of lymphopenia after photon versus proton radiotherapy. Per the germline V gene, CDR1 is SEHNR and CDR2 is FQNEAQ (reference sequence). The CDR3 covers 15 residues. The V and J ends lost 5 bases and 4 bases, in that order; junction bases with no gene match: 6. Study findings and constraints: A bigger post-nadir fall in TCR diversity correlated inversely with survival time in deceased patients. Photon-treated patients lost naive T cells and TCR diversity; proton-treated stayed stable. After lymphocyte nadir, photon-treated repertoires showed oligoclonal expansion, especially CD8+ Temra. Better survival with proton therapy was suggested as possible, not demonstrated.

The protocol was immunoSEQ multiplex PCR, while the TCRdb copy is restricted to in-frame clones and leaves out a portion. This table holds about 40,000 clones, about 82% found once. This clone was counted between two and nine times. What it binds is unknown. The source of this sequence is a woman in her 70s with pancreatic cancer. Some clones in this sample may be carry-over from other donors' samples. This rearrangement joins TRBV7-9 to TRBJ1-3; TRBD1 aligns across 9 bases. Sequencing used peripheral blood, obtained from a patient treated with proton-based radiotherapy. The CDR3: CASSPRTGAGNTIYF. CDR3 bases: TGTGCCAGCAGCCCCCGGACAGGGGCAGGAAACACCATATATTTT.